This T cell receptor (beta chain) originates from a study of blood T cell repertoires in COVID-19. In the study overall: Some COVID-19 samples were acute and others convalescent; all came from the United States, Italy and Spain. Sample material is recorded as cDNA or gDNA derived from T cells, B-cell-depleted T cells, or PBMCs.

Comments on this clone: This same CDR3 is encoded by further DNA sequences in the sample.

In the original processing: Estimation of nucleated cell counts was performed using reference gene primer amplification. The repertoire was sequenced with immunoSEQ multiplex PCR; TCRdb's copy has only in-frame clones and lacks some. V, J and clone size are those of that table, while D and trimming were read from the DNA. Of about 170,000 clones listed, roughly 84% are singletons. The germline V gene encodes CDR1 MNHEY and CDR2 SVGAGI. The CDR3 sequence is 14 residues long. Trimming left V 6 bases short and J 1 base short, with 13 bases between. V gene TRBV6-5 combines with J gene TRBJ2-7, with D maybe TRBD1 (6 bases). Sequences were obtained from peripheral blood. This sequence was found in a man aged 50-60 years with active or convalescent COVID-19. The CDR3 nucleotides read TGTGCCAGCAGCTACCGGGACACTTCCTACGAGCAGTACTTC. It codes for CASSYRDTSYEQYF.